The 8 T cell receptor beta chains below were found in one sample sequenced in a study of T-cell memory formation after mild COVID-19. From the 5' RACE reads, TCRdb called clonotypes with MiXCR, one entry per CDR3 protein. The sample contains roughly 150,000 distinct CDR3 sequences, 14% to 15% of which appear only once. The specimen sequenced was PBMCs or a T cell subset sorted from them (not recorded which). The origin of the receptors is an adult woman who had mild COVID-19 (a few samples of this study predate the infection). Cell type and time point are not known.

The sample holds a few counts of this clonotype. The V gene is TRBV10-3, the J gene TRBJ2-7; D is uncertain. V dropped 3 bases and J dropped 3 bases, with 9 bases sitting between them. Looked up from germline, CDR1 is ENHRY and CDR2 is SYGVKD. The CDR3 totals 13 residues. The CDR3, as DNA: TGTGCCATCAGTGAAGCACACCTCTACGAGCAGTACTTC. Translated, it gives CAISEAHLYEQYF.

This clonotype was seen more than once but under ten times. As DNA, the CDR3 is TGTGCCAGTAGTATTGACGCAAAGATGAACACTGAAGCTTTCTTT. It specifies CASSIDAKMNTEAFF. The genes are TRBV19 and TRBJ1-1, with D unclear. This CDR3 comprises 15 residues. V was cut by 3 bases and J by 0 bases, with 11 bases left in between. From germline, CDR1 is LNHDA and CDR2 SQIVND (reference sequence).

This clonotype was counted ten times or more. The genes are TRBV12-3 or TRBV12-4 and TRBJ1-1, with a possible D match to TRBD1 (6 bases). Trimming shortened V by 6 bases and J by 3 bases, and 11 bases separated the two germline ends. The CDR3 is 13 residues long. The CDR3 is CASSLDRHTEAFF. In DNA form, the CDR3 reads TGTGCCAGCAGCCTTGACAGGCACACTGAAGCTTTCTTT.

The chain employs TRBV29-1 and TRBJ2-3; tentative D call: TRBD1 (6 bases). The length of the CDR3 is 13 residues. The V gene's germline CDR1 is SQVTM and CDR2 ANQGSEA. V lost 3 bases and J lost 3, with 10 bases in between. The chain's CDR3 is CSVDGRGTDTQYF. In nucleotides, the CDR3 is TGCAGCGTTGACGGCAGGGGAACAGATACGCAGTATTTT.

V gene TRBV6-1 combines with J gene TRBJ1-2; D might be TRBD1 (5 bases). V lost 8 bases and J 8 bases, leaving 15 bases between the germline ends. The germline gives CDR1 MNHNS, CDR2 SASEGT. There are 12 residues in the CDR3. CDR3 sequence: CASWDGLLGYTF. The CDR3 DNA reads as TGTGCCAGCTGGGACGGCCTTTTGGGCTACACCTTC.

This chain joins TRBV9 and TRBJ1-5, with a weak D call TRBD1 (6 bases). Germline V gene data show CDR1 as SGDLS and CDR2 as YYNGEE. V lost 2 bases and J 4 bases, leaving 13 bases between the germline ends. There are 15 residues in the CDR3. The DNA for the CDR3 is TGTGCCAGCAGCGTGGCAGGGGCGGCTAATCAGCCCCAGCATTTT. Translated, it gives CASSVAGAANQPQHF.

This clonotype was seen a handful of times. The chain couples TRBV12-3 or TRBV12-4 to TRBJ2-3; 8 bases match TRBD2. The CDR3 runs 19 residues. After removal of 8 bases from V and 3 bases from J, the junction contained 22 bases not matched to a gene. Written as DNA, the CDR3 is TGTGCCAGCTCCGTCCGTTTAGCGCCCCGGGAGGGCCTAACAGATACGCAGTATTTT. Translation: CASSVRLAPREGLTDTQYF.

The chain carries TRBV12-3 or TRBV12-4 and TRBJ2-1; D perhaps matches TRBD2 (5 bases). The CDR3 consists of 15 residues. The ends were cut back, 5 bases at V and 2 bases at J, with 13 bases in the middle. CDR3 bases: TGTGCCAGCAGTCCGGACTTTTCGACCTACAATGAGCAGTTCTTC. This codes for CASSPDFSTYNEQFF.